This TCR beta chain came from a study of T cells in Graves' hyperthyroidism and ophthalmopathy. This CDR3 is 16 amino acids long. Looked up from germline, CDR1 is PRHDT and CDR2 is FYEKMQ (reference sequence). V trimming: 4 bases; J trimming: 2 bases; junction bases outside the gene matches: 5. In the ophthalmopathy cohort, Clinical Activity Score was at least 3, NOSPECS grade at least 4, and duration under 3 months. Many counts were recorded for this clonotype. From RNA transcripts, TCR beta CDR3 regions were amplified. The primer set for the first-round RT-PCR of the TCR CDR3 was HTBI. MiXCR was run by TCRdb on the multiplex PCR reads, yielding one entry per CDR3 protein. This sample has about 410,000 distinct CDR3 sequences, with 14% to 15% found just once.

The origin of this receptor is a man between 18 and 35 years old with Graves' ophthalmopathy. V and J are TRBV13 and TRBJ2-5; 12 bases match TRBD2. The material sequenced was blood. The CDR3 DNA is TGTGCCAGCAGCTCCAGACTAGCGGGAGTGCAAGAGACCCAGTACTTC. Amino acid sequence: CASSSRLAGVQETQYF.